These T cell receptor beta chains were read from a single sample in a study of cytomegalovirus exposure and HLA in healthy donors. Method: immunoSEQ multiplex PCR; TCRdb's copy keeps in-frame clones and lacks some. The sample holds around 100,000 clones, 70% seen once. Sequenced: PBMCs. The receptors were sampled from a man aged 25 to 40 in good health and CMV-seropositive. Both conserved end residues are part of each CDR3. The D gene is left open where the match is weak. Clone size, where shown, is once, few, many, or a class for clones that have expanded.

CDR3nt: TGTGCCACACTTGTTGGACTCGAATACGAGCAGTACTTC
CDR3aa: CATLVGLEYEQYF
d_gene: .
v_gene: TRBV10-3
abundance: .
j_gene: TRBJ2-7

CDR3nt: TGTGCCAGCAGTGAGACAGAGAATCCCTACGAGCAGTACTTC
CDR3aa: CASSETENPYEQYF
d_gene: .
v_gene: TRBV6-6
abundance: .
j_gene: TRBJ2-7

CDR3nt: TGCGCCACCTCTAGCGCGGGGGGGCCCAATGAGCAGTTCTTC
CDR3aa: CATSSAGGPNEQFF
d_gene: TRBD2
v_gene: TRBV10-2
abundance: .
j_gene: TRBJ2-1

CDR3nt: TGCGCCAGCGGCCAAGATGCGGGCGGACGAGAAAAACTGTTTTTT
CDR3aa: CASGQDAGGREKLFF
d_gene: .
v_gene: TRBV4-1
abundance: .
j_gene: TRBJ1-4

CDR3nt: TGTGCCAGCAGTTTGGGAGGTGGGGGCTCTGGAAACACCATATATTTT
CDR3aa: CASSLGGGGSGNTIYF
d_gene: .
v_gene: TRBV28
abundance: .
j_gene: TRBJ1-3

CDR3nt: TGTGCCACCAGCAGAGATCTCGGGGGAAACTATGGCTACACCTTC
CDR3aa: CATSRDLGGNYGYTF
d_gene: .
v_gene: TRBV15
abundance: .
j_gene: TRBJ1-2

CDR3nt: TGTGCCAGCAGTGAAGCTAGGACGGACTGGGGTGGGGCCAACGTCCTGACTTTC
CDR3aa: CASSEARTDWGGANVLTF
d_gene: .
v_gene: TRBV6-4
abundance: .
j_gene: TRBJ2-6

CDR3nt: TGTGCCAGCAGCTTAGAGGTGAACACTGAAGCTTTCTTT
CDR3aa: CASSLEVNTEAFF
d_gene: .
v_gene: TRBV7-3
abundance: .
j_gene: TRBJ1-1

CDR3nt: TGTGCCAGCAGCTGGAGACAGAACACAGATACGCAGTATTTT
CDR3aa: CASSWRQNTDTQYF
d_gene: .
v_gene: TRBV7-2
abundance: .
j_gene: TRBJ2-3

CDR3nt: TGTGCCAGCAGCCCCTGGACAGGGGGCTACTATGGCTACACCTTC
CDR3aa: CASSPWTGGYYGYTF
d_gene: TRBD1
v_gene: TRBV4-2
abundance: .
j_gene: TRBJ1-2

CDR3nt: TGTGCCAGCTCTGGGACATCTGGGCGTGAAAAACTGTTTTTT
CDR3aa: CASSGTSGREKLFF
d_gene: .
v_gene: TRBV2
abundance: once
j_gene: TRBJ1-4

CDR3nt: TGTGCCAGCAGTGAATCCCCGGCCGGGGACACTGAAGCTTTCTTT
CDR3aa: CASSESPAGDTEAFF
d_gene: .
v_gene: TRBV6-1
abundance: .
j_gene: TRBJ1-1

CDR3nt: TGTGCCAGCAGCTTCGGTGACAGGGCGAATGAAAAACTGTTTTTT
CDR3aa: CASSFGDRANEKLFF
d_gene: TRBD1
v_gene: TRBV7-9
abundance: .
j_gene: TRBJ1-4

CDR3nt: TGTGCCAGCAGTGTAGCGGGGCTTGACACAGATACGCAGTATTTT
CDR3aa: CASSVAGLDTDTQYF
d_gene: TRBD2
v_gene: TRBV2
abundance: .
j_gene: TRBJ2-3

CDR3nt: TGTGCTAGTGGTTTGGGCCGGACTAGCGGAGCGAGGGAGCTGTTTTTT
CDR3aa: CASGLGRTSGARELFF
d_gene: TRBD2
v_gene: TRBV12-5
abundance: .
j_gene: TRBJ2-2

CDR3nt: TGTGCCAGCAAATCGGAAAGGGGCGAATACTACGAGCAGTACTTC
CDR3aa: CASKSERGEYYEQYF
d_gene: .
v_gene: TRBV2
abundance: .
j_gene: TRBJ2-7

CDR3nt: TGTGCCAGCAGCGTAGACAACTCTGGAAACACCATATATTTT
CDR3aa: CASSVDNSGNTIYF
d_gene: .
v_gene: TRBV9
abundance: few
j_gene: TRBJ1-3

CDR3nt: TGTGCCAGTAGTATGAGCCCCACCTCCTATGGCTACACCTTC
CDR3aa: CASSMSPTSYGYTF
d_gene: .
v_gene: TRBV19
abundance: .
j_gene: TRBJ1-2

CDR3nt: TGTGCCTGTGATAGCGGGGGGTTGTCCGGGGAGCTGTTTTTT
CDR3aa: CACDSGGLSGELFF
d_gene: TRBD2
v_gene: TRBV30
abundance: .
j_gene: TRBJ2-2

CDR3nt: TGTGCCAGCAGCTTACGGCTGCGCGGGCCTAACATTCAGTACTTC
CDR3aa: CASSLRLRGPNIQYF
d_gene: .
v_gene: TRBV11-3
abundance: few
j_gene: TRBJ2-4

CDR3nt: TGTGCCAGCAGCAACCCCAACAGGGAACCTGAGCAGTTCTTC
CDR3aa: CASSNPNREPEQFF
d_gene: .
v_gene: TRBV5-6
abundance: .
j_gene: TRBJ2-1

CDR3nt: TGTGCCAGCAGCTTGGGTGGCAGCCAAGAGACCCAGTACTTC
CDR3aa: CASSLGGSQETQYF
d_gene: .
v_gene: TRBV5-4
abundance: .
j_gene: TRBJ2-5